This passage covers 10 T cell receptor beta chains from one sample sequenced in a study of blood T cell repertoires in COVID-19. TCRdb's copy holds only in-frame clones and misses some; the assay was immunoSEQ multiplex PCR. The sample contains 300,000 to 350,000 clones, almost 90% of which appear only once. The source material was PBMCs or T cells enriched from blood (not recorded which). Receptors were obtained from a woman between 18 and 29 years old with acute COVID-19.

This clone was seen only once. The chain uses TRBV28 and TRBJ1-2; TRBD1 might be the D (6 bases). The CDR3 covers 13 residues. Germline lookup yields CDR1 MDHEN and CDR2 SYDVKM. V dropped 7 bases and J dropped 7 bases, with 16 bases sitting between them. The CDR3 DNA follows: TGTGCCAGCACCCAATATCAAGGGGGTGGCTACACCTTC. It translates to CASTQYQGGGYTF.

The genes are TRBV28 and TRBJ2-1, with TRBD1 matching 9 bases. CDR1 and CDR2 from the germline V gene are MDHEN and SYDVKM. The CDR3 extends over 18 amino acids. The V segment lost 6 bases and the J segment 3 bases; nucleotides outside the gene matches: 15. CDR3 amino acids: CASSRDRDRLRHYNEQFF. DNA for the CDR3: TGTGCCAGCAGCCGGGACAGGGATCGACTACGCCACTACAATGAGCAGTTCTTC.

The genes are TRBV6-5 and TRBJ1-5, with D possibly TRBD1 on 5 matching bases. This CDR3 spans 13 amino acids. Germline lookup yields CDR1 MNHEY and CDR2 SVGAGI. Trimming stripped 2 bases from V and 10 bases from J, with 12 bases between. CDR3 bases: TGTGCCAGCAGTTACGAGGCTCAGGGTCCCCAGCATTTT. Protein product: CASSYEAQGPQHF.

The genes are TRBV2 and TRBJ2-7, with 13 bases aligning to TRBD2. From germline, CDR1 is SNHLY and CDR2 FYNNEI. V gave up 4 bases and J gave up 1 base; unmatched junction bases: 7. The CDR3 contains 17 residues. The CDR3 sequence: CASSVGWGLAGSYEQYF. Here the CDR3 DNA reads TGTGCCAGCAGTGTAGGGTGGGGACTAGCGGGATCCTACGAGCAGTACTTC.

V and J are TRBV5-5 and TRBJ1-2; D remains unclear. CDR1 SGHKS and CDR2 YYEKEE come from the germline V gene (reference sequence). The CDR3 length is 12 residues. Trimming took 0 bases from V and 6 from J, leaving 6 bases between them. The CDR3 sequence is CASSLATDGYTF. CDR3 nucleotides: TGTGCCAGCAGCTTGGCAACGGATGGCTACACCTTC.

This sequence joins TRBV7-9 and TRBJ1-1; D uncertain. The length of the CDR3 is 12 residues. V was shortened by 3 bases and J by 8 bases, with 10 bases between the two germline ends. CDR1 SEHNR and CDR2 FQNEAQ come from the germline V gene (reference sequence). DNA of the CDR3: TGTGCCAGCAGCTTCGTCTCCGGGGAAGCTTTCTTT. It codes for CASSFVSGEAFF.

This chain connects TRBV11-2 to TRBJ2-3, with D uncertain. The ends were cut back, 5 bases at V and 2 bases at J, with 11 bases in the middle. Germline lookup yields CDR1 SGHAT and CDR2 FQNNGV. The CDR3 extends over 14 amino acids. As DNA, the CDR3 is TGTGCCAGCAGCCCCCTAGGAAACACAGATACGCAGTATTTT. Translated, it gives CASSPLGNTDTQYF.

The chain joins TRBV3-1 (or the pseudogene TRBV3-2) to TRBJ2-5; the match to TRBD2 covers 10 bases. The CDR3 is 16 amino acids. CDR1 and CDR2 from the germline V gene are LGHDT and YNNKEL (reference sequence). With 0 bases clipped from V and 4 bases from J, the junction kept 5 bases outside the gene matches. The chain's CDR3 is CASSQDTSGARETQYF. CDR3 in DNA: TGTGCCAGCAGCCAAGACACTAGCGGGGCCCGAGAGACCCAGTACTTC.

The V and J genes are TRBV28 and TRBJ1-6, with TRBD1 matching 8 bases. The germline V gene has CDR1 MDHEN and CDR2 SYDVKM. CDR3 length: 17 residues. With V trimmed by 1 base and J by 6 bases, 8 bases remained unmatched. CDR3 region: CASSLFPSGQGNSPLHF. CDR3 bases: TGTGCCAGCAGTTTATTCCCTTCCGGACAGGGTAATTCACCCCTCCACTTT.

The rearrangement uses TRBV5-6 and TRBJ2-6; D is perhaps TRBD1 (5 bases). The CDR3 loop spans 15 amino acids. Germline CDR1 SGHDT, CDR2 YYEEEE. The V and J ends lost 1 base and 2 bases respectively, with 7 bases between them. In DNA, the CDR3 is TGTGCCAGCAGCTTGAGGGGCGCTGGGGCCAACGTCCTGACTTTC. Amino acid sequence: CASSLRGAGANVLTF.